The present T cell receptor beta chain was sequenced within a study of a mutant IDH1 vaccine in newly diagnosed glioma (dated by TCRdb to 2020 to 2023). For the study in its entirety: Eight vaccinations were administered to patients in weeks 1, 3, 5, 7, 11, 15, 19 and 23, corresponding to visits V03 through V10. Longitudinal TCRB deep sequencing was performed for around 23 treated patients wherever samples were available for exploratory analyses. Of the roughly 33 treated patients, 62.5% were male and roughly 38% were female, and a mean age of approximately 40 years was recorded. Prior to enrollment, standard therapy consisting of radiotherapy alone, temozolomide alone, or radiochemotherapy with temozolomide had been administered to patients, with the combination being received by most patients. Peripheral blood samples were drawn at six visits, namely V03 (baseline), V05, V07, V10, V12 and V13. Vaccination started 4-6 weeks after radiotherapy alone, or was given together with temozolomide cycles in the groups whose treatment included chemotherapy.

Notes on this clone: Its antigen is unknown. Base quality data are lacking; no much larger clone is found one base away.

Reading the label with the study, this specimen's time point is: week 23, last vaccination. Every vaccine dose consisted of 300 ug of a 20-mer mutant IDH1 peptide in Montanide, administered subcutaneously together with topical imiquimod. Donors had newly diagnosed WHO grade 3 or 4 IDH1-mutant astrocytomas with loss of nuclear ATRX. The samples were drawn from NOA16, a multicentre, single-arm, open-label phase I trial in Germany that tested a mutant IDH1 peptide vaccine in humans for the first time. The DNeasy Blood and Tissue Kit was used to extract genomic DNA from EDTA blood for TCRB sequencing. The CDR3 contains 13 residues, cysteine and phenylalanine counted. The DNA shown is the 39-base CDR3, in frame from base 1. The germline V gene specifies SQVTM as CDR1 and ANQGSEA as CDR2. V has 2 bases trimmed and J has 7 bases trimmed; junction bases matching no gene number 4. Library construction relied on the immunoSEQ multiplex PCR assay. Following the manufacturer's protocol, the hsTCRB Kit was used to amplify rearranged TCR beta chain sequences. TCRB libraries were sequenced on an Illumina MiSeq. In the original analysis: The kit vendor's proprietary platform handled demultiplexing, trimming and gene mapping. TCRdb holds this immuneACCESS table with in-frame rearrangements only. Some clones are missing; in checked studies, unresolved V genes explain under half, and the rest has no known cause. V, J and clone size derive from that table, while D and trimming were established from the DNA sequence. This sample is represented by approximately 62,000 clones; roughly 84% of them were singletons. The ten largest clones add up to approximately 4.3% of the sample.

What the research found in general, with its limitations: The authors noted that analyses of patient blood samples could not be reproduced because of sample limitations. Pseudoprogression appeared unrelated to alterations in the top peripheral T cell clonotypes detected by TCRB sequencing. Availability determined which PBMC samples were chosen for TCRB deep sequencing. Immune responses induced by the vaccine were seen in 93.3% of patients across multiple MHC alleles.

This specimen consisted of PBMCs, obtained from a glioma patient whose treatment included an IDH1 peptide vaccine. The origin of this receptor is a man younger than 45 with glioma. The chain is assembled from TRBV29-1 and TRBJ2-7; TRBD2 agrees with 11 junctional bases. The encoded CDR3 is CSVESLAGGEQYF. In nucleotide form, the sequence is TGCAGCGTTGAAAGCCTAGCGGGGGGTGAGCAGTACTTC.